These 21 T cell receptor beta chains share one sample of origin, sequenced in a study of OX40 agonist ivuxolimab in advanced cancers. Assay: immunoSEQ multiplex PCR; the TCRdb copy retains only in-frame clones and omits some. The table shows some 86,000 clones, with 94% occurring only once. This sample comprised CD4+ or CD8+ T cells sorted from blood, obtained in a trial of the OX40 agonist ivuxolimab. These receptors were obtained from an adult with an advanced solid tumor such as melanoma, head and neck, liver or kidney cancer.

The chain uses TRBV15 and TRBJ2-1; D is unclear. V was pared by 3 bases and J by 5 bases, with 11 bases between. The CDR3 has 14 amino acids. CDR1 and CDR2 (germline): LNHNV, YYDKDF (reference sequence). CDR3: CATSRLAGDNEQFF. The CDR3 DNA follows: TGTGCCACCAGCAGGCTCGCCGGCGACAATGAGCAGTTCTTC. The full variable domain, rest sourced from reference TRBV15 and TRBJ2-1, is DAMVIQNPRYQVTQFGKPVTLSCSQTLNHNVMYWYQQKSSQAPKLLFHYYDKDFNNEADTPDNFQSRRPNTSFCFLDIRSPGLGDTAMYLCATSRLAGDNEQFFGPGTRLTVL.

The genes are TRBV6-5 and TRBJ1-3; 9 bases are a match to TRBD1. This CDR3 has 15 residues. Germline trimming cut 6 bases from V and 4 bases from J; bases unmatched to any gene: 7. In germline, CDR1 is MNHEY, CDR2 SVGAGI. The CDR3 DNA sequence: TGTGCCAGCAGCTCCACCGGGACAGGGGGAAACACCATATATTTT. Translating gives CASSSTGTGGNTIYF.

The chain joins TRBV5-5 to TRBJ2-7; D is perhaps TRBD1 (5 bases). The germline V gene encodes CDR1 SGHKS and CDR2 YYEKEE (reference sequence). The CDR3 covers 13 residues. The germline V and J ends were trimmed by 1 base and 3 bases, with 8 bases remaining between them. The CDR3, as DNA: TGTGCCAGCAGCTTGAGTCAGGGCTACGAGCAGTACTTC. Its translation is CASSLSQGYEQYF.

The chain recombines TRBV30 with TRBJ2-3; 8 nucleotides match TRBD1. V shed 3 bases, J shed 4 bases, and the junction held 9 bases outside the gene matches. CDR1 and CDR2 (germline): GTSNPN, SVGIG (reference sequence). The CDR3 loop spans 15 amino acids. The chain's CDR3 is CAWSETGGVADTQYF. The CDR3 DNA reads TGTGCCTGGAGCGAAACAGGGGGAGTAGCAGATACGCAGTATTTT.

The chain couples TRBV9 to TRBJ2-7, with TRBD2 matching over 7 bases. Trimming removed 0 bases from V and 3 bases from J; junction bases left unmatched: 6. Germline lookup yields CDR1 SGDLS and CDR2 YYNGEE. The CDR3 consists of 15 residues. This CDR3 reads CASSVVAGEIYEQYF. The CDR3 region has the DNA TGTGCCAGCAGCGTAGTCGCGGGAGAGATCTACGAGCAGTACTTC.

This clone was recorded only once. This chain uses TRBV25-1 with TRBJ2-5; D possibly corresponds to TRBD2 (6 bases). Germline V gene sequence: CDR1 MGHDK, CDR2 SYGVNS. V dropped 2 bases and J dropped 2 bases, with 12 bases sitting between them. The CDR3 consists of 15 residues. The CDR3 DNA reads TGTGCCAGCAGTGAAGCCTGGACTACACAAGAGACCCAGTACTTC. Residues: CASSEAWTTQETQYF.

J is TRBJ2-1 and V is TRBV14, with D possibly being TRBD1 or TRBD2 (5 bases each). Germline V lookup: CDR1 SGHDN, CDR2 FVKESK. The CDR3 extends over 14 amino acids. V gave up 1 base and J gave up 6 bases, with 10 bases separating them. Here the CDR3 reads CASSQGGVTNEQFF. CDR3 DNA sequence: TGTGCCAGCAGCCAAGGAGGGGTTACCAATGAGCAGTTCTTC.

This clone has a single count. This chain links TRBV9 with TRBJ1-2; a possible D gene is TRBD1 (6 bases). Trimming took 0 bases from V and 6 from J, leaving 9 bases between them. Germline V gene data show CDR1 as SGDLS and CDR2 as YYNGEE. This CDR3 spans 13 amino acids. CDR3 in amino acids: CASSVAGVHGYTF. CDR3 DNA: TGTGCCAGCAGCGTAGCAGGGGTCCATGGCTACACCTTC.

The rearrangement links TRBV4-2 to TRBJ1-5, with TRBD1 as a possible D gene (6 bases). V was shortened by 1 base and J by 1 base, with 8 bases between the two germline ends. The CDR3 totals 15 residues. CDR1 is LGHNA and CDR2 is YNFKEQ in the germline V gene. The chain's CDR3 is CASSQVQGSNQPQHF. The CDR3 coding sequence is TGTGCCAGCAGCCAAGTTCAGGGGAGCAATCAGCCCCAGCATTTT.

DNA of the CDR3: TGTGCCAGTAGTCCCCCGGCTGCCTCCTACGAGCAGTACTTC. Translated, it gives CASSPPAASYEQYF. The rearrangement links TRBV19 to TRBJ2-7, with no clear D. The V and J ends lost 5 bases and 0 bases respectively, with 11 bases between them. This CDR3 is built from 14 residues. Germline V gives CDR1 LNHDA, CDR2 SQIVND (reference sequence).

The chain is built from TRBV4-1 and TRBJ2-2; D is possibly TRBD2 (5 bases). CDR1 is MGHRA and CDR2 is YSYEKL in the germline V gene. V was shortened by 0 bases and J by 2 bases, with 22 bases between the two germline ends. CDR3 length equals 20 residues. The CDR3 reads CASSQESRVGASLNTGELFF. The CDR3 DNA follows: TGCGCCAGCAGCCAAGAAAGCCGAGTCGGAGCTAGCCTAAACACCGGGGAGCTGTTTTTT.

The CDR3 loop is CASSTRPSRPQHF. CDR3 coding DNA: TGTGCCAGTAGTACAAGGCCCTCCCGCCCCCAGCATTTT. The rearrangement uses TRBV19 and TRBJ1-5; D uncertain. CDR1 and CDR2 from the germline V gene are LNHDA and SQIVND (reference sequence). The CDR3 has 13 residues. Trimming stripped 4 bases from V and 10 bases from J, with 14 bases between.

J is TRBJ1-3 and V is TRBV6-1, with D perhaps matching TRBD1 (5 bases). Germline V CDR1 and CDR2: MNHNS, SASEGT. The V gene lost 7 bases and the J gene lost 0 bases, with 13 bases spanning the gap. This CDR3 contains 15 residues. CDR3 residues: CASTPDTYSGNTIYF. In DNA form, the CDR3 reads TGTGCCAGCACGCCGGACACCTACTCTGGAAACACCATATATTTT.

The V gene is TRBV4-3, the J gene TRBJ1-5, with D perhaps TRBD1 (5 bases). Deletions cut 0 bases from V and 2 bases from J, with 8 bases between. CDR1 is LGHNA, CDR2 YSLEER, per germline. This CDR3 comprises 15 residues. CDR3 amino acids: CASSQDLGGNQPQHF. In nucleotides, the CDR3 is TGCGCCAGCAGCCAAGATTTAGGGGGCAATCAGCCCCAGCATTTT.

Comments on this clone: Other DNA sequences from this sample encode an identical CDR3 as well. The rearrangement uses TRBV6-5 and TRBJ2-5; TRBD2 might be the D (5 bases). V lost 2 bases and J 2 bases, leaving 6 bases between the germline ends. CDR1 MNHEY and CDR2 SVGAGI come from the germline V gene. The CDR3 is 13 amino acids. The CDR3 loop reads CASSYGSQETQYF. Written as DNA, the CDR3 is TGTGCCAGCAGTTACGGGAGTCAAGAGACCCAGTACTTC.

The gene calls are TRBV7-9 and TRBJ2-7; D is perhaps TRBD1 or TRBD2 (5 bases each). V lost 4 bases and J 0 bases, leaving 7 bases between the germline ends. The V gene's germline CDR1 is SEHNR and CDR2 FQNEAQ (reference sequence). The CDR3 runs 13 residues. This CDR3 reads CASSSGLSYEQYF. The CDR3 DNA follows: TGTGCCAGCAGCTCGGGGCTCTCCTACGAGCAGTACTTC.

CDR3 region: CASSSTGGPSGPREAFF. The CDR3 coding sequence is TGTGCCAGCAGTTCTACAGGGGGACCGTCGGGCCCTAGGGAAGCTTTCTTT. The V gene is TRBV2, the J gene TRBJ1-1, with TRBD1 matching 8 bases. Losses at the gene ends were 5 bases for V and 8 bases for J; bases not matched to a gene: 19. Germline V lookup: CDR1 SNHLY, CDR2 FYNNEI. The CDR3 has 17 residues.

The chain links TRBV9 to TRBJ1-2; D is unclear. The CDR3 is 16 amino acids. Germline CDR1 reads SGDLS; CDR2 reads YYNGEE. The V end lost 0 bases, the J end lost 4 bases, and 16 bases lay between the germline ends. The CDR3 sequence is CASSVGLGGNLYGYTF. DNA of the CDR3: TGTGCCAGCAGCGTAGGCCTCGGCGGGAACCTCTATGGCTACACCTTC.

Here the CDR3 reads CASSSEEGLEGADTQYF. In DNA form, the CDR3 reads TGTGCCAGCAGCTCGGAAGAGGGTTTAGAGGGTGCAGATACGCAGTATTTT. This chain joins TRBV13 and TRBJ2-3; tentatively, D is TRBD2 (5 bases). Germline V gene data show CDR1 as PRHDT and CDR2 as FYEKMQ (reference sequence). Trimming pared 4 bases from V and 4 bases from J, leaving 21 bases between. The CDR3 sequence is 17 residues long. The full variable domain, completed using reference TRBV13 and TRBJ2-3, is AAGVIQSPRHLIKEKRETATLKCYPIPRHDTVYWYQQGPGQDPQFLISFYEKMQSDKGSIPDRFSAQQFSDYHSELNMSSLELGDSALYFCASSSEEGLEGADTQYFGPGTRLTVL.

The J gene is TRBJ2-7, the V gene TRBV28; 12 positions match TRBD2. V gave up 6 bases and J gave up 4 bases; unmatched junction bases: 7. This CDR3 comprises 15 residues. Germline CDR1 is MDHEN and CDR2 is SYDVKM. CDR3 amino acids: CASRSGTSGWYEQYF. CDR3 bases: TGTGCCAGCAGGTCCGGGACTAGCGGGTGGTACGAGCAGTACTTC.

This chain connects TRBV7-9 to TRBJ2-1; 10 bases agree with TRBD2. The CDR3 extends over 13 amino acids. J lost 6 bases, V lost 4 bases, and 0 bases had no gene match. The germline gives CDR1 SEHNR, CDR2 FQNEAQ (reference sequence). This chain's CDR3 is CASSSSGGNEQFF. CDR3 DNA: TGTGCCAGCAGCTCTAGCGGGGGCAATGAGCAGTTCTTC. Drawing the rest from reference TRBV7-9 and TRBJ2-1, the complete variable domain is DTGVSQNPRHKITKRGQNVTFRCDPISEHNRLYWYRQTLGQGPEFLTYFQNEAQLEKSRLLSDRFSAERPKGSFSTLEIQRTEQGDSAMYLCASSSSGGNEQFFGPGTRLTVL.